This T cell receptor (beta chain) appears in the sequencing data of a study of beta chain features in type 1 diabetes. Regarding the study as a whole: Among all four CD4+ subsets, Type 1 diabetes patients had TCRB CDR3s that were moderately but significantly shorter. Cells that show high TCR expression could be over-represented by cDNA sequencing.

Expressed TCRB transcripts were sequenced after all isolated RNA was converted to cDNA. The read count averaged roughly 3.5 million across naive, central memory and regulatory T cell samples. TCRdb's table, derived via immunoSEQ multiplex PCR, lists solely in-frame clones and lacks some. Counted here are 280,000 or so clones, approximately 16% occurring once; the ten biggest clones make up around 0.015%. Using CD45RO/CCR7/CD25/CD127/CD95/CD27, CD4+ naive, central memory, regulatory and stem cell-like memory cells were sorted. Sorting produced populations that all topped 95% purity. Germline V gene lookup returns CDR1 SQVTM and CDR2 ANQGSEA. The CDR3 runs 12 residues. Trimming took 6 bases from V and 2 from J; bases not matched to a gene: 3. This clone was seen a few times. Antigen specificity is unknown.

The chain combines TRBV29-1 with TRBJ2-7; 8 bases map to TRBD1. What was sequenced was naive CD4+ T cells from blood. The origin of this receptor is a man aged 18 to 30 with type 1 diabetes. This CDR3 is CSVRTGTYEQYF. As DNA, the CDR3 is TGCAGCGTCCGGACAGGGACCTACGAGCAGTACTTC.